This T cell receptor beta chain was sequenced in a study of T cells in Graves' hyperthyroidism and ophthalmopathy (dated by TCRdb to about 2019). Turning to the overall study: Peripheral blood was sampled at the time of initial diagnosis, prior to any treatment. Prospective prediction of ophthalmopathy was tested in an independent validation cohort consisting of 18 hyperthyroidism patients and more than 15 patients who later progressed to ophthalmopathy. TCR V-J signatures able to tell the groups apart were searched for in a discovery cohort of some 97 patients, of whom over 40 had Graves' ophthalmopathy and around 58 had stable Graves' hyperthyroidism. The paper describes TCR Vbeta CDR3 sequencing of fewer than 150 peripheral blood samples, made up of roughly 40 ophthalmopathy patients, 70 to 75 hyperthyroidism patients and 17 progressor patients. Thyroid tissue and blood T-cell repertoires from more than five Graves' hyperthyroidism patients were also compared in the study. The approximately 97 discovery patients were randomly divided into training and test sets at a 7:3 ratio. Once sampling was done, hyperthyroidism patients were given methimazole at a starting dose of 30 mg daily, whereas ophthalmopathy patients were given high-dose intravenous methylprednisolone.

The study at large found these results: No statistical method was used to fix the sample size in advance, and group allocation was not hidden from the investigators. Ophthalmopathy was separated from stable hyperthyroidism by a 13 V-J signature model, with approximately 90% sensitivity and roughly 84% specificity obtained in cross-validation and 80%/75% obtained in testing. Most expanded thyroid clonotypes (frequency above 0.001) were also detected in blood, suggesting blood repertoires may reflect thyroid immune responses. During validation, the model predicted progression to ophthalmopathy a median of around 6 months ahead of onset, with roughly 65% sensitivity and about 75% specificity.

Amplification of TCR beta CDR3 regions was carried out from RNA transcripts. For the first round of RT-PCR on the TCR CDR3, the HTBI primer set was used together with the Qiagen OneStep RT-PCR kit. Libraries were constructed in a second round of multiplex PCR, after which size selection and purification were performed. The libraries were sequenced on an Illumina HiSeq2000 using paired-end 100 bp reads. In the paper's pipeline: SOAPnuke was used to process the raw data, with reads discarded if the reads contained adapters or uncalled bases, had a mean Phred below 15, or lacked an exact constant-primer or identifier match. COPE v1.2.5 was used to merge high-quality paired reads, and clonotypes were defined as unique nucleotide sequences. MiTCR v1.1 was used to align the clonotypes against IMGT TRBV, TRBD and TRBJ reference segments. The analysis included only V-J combinations with a frequency above 0.0001, which together covered 99% to 99.2% of the repertoires. The TCS score was defined as F50 (clonal expansion) divided by E x V (chaos), with BLOSUM62-based TCRdist calculated between CDR3 peptides within each V-J. Welch's t-statistics and random forest reduced 500 to 650 V-J features to 10 to 15, which were used in a naive Bayes classifier (R e1071). TCRdb reworked the public reads: Q25 trimming with fastp, MiXCR clone assembly, productive beta chains retained. Identical CDR3 protein sequences are pooled into one entry, listed with their most common genes and DNA. These V and J calls rely on TCRdb rather than the paper's analysis. The sample data list about 410,000 distinct CDR3 sequences, and roughly 15% of these were observed just once. Around 14% of the sample is in the top ten clones.

V and J lose 1 base and 1 base, and a span of 11 bases separates them. There are 16 amino acids in the CDR3, from cysteine to phenylalanine inclusive. Of the read, only the CDR3 DNA is kept; its 48 bases are in frame from base 1. The germline V gene sets CDR1 to KGHDR and CDR2 to SFDVKD. This clonotype occurred many times. It has no known antigen specificity. One base away there is no much larger clone; base qualities are not given. Moderately to severely active disease, a Clinical Activity Score of at least 3, a NOSPECS grade of at least 4, and a duration under 3 months were present in ophthalmopathy patients. The study excluded patients with uncontrolled infections, other autoimmune diseases, pregnancy or lactation. Diagnoses were based on clinical symptoms, serum thyroxine and TRAb, thyroid ultrasound and orbital computed tomography. Ficoll-Paque density gradient centrifugation was used to isolate PBMCs from approximately 10 ml of fresh peripheral blood. Total RNA was extracted using Trizol reagent, and RNA quality was assessed on an Agilent 2100 Bioanalyzer.

The chain links TRBV24-1 with TRBJ2-3; confidence is insufficient to name the D gene. The source of this sequence is a man aged 18 to 29 with Graves' ophthalmopathy. The sample taken for sequencing was blood. The CDR3 protein sequence reads: CATSDFWAARTDTQYF. The nucleotide sequence reads TGTGCCACCAGTGATTTTTGGGCAGCCCGCACAGATACGCAGTATTTT.